These 9 T cell receptor beta chains were sequenced from one sample in a study of T cell responses to AZD1222 COVID-19 vaccine (dated by TCRdb to the early 2020s). The time point label for this specimen denotes: about 28 days (+/-7) after the second vaccine dose. This specimen's treatment or condition label, per the study, means: meningococcal conjugate vaccine given as trial control. The protocol used for the library was the immunoSEQ multiplex PCR assay. TCRdb provides this immuneACCESS table in a form limited to in-frame rearrangements. Some clones are lacking; in checked studies, under half of them reflect an unresolved V gene, and why the rest are absent is not known. This sample has 100,000 to 150,000 clones in its table, and more than 80% of those were observed once. The ten largest account for 4% to 5% of the sample. The starting material was peripheral blood, obtained 28 days after the second dose of the MenACWY control vaccine. These receptors originate from an adult who received the MenACWY meningococcal vaccine as a control.

The J gene is TRBJ2-1, the V gene TRBV24-1, with D unresolved. This CDR3 is 16 amino acids long. Trimming removed 0 bases at V and 0 bases at J, with 8 bases between. Per the germline V gene, CDR1 is KGHDR and CDR2 is SFDVKD. CDR3 sequence (DNA): TGTGCCACCAGTGATTTGGGCGGAAGCTCCTACAATGAGCAGTTCTTC. Its translation is CATSDLGGSSYNEQFF.

J is TRBJ1-1 and V is TRBV7-3; D is unresolved. The V gene's germline CDR1 is SGHTA and CDR2 FQGTGA. The germline V and J ends were trimmed by 4 bases and 1 base, with 22 bases remaining between them. This CDR3 comprises 18 residues. CDR3 sequence reads: CASSYGSYKSTENTEAFF. The CDR3 region has the DNA TGTGCCAGCAGCTATGGGAGTTATAAAAGTACAGAGAACACTGAAGCTTTCTTT. The full variable domain, rest sourced from reference TRBV7-3 and TRBJ1-1, is GAGVSQTPSNKVTEKGKYVELRCDPISGHTALYWYRQSLGQGPEFLIYFQGTGAADDSGLPNDRFFAVRPEGSVSTLKIQRTERGDSAVYLCASSYGSYKSTENTEAFFGQGTRLTVV.

The genes are TRBV19 and TRBJ2-3, with TRBD2 matching 11 bases. CDR1 is LNHDA, CDR2 SQIVND, per germline (reference sequence). The CDR3 covers 16 residues. With V trimmed by 4 bases and J by 5 bases, 8 bases remained unmatched. In DNA form, the CDR3 reads TGTGCCAGTAGTAGGGGGAGAGGACTAGCGGGAGATACGCAGTATTTT. It codes for CASSRGRGLAGDTQYF.

The J gene is TRBJ2-7, the V gene TRBV24-1, with D hard to call. Germline V gene lookup returns CDR1 KGHDR and CDR2 SFDVKD. V was clipped by 3 bases and J by 4 bases, with 15 bases between them. The CDR3 loop spans 15 amino acids. The CDR3 bases are TGTGCCACCAGTGATCCCGACGGTCCCCCTTACGAGCAGTACTTC. This sequence encodes CATSDPDGPPYEQYF.

This chain connects TRBV5-5 to TRBJ2-7, with unresolved D. The germline V gene encodes CDR1 SGHKS and CDR2 YYEKEE (reference sequence). The CDR3 consists of 16 residues. Between the trimmed V and J ends, which lost 4 bases and 5 bases, there was a span of 22 bases. The CDR3 DNA is TGTGCCAGCAGCCCCCGCGGACGGAACCCGATACACGAGCAGTACGTC. As protein: CASSPRGRNPIHEQYV.

The chain joins TRBV9 to TRBJ1-2; tentatively, D is TRBD1 (5 bases). Trimming stripped 3 bases from V and 13 bases from J, with 16 bases between. The germline gives CDR1 SGDLS, CDR2 YYNGEE. The CDR3 extends over 12 amino acids. DNA for the CDR3: TGTGCCAGCAGCGCCGAGGGACGGACGCTCACCTTC. Its translation is CASSAEGRTLTF. The full variable domain, with the rest looked up from reference TRBV9 and TRBJ1-2, is DSGVTQTPKHLITATGQRVTLRCSPRSGDLSVYWYQQSLDQGLQFLIQYYNGEERAKGNILERFSAQQFPDLHSELNLSSLELGDSALYFCASSAEGRTLTFGSGTRLTVV.

The chain recombines TRBV5-4 with TRBJ2-1; tentative D call: TRBD1 (6 bases). The CDR3 contains 15 residues. Trimming shortened V by 2 bases and J by 9 bases, and 18 bases separated the two germline ends. CDR1 is SGHNT and CDR2 is YYREEE in the germline V gene (reference sequence). The CDR3 sequence is CASSLSRAQGPEQFF. CDR3 coding DNA: TGTGCCAGCAGCTTATCTCGGGCGCAGGGGCCTGAGCAGTTCTTC.

CDR3: CVPGGSSYEQYV. Here the CDR3 DNA reads TGTGTACCTGGCGGGAGCTCCTACGAGCAGTACGTC. The chain employs TRBV27 and TRBJ2-7, with 7 positions matching TRBD2. The CDR3 spans 12 residues. Germline CDR1 is MNHEY and CDR2 is SMNVEV (reference sequence).

The chain couples TRBV2 to TRBJ1-2; D is unresolved. V gave up 2 bases and J gave up 0 bases, with 13 bases separating them. The CDR3 sequence is 16 residues long. The germline V gene has CDR1 SNHLY and CDR2 FYNNEI. In nucleotides, the CDR3 is TGTGCCAGCAGTGAATCTGCAGTGGGAGCTAACTATGGCTACACCTTC. Translation gives CASSESAVGANYGYTF.